The 21 T cell receptor beta chains presented below share a single source sample, sequenced in a study of T cell repertoires in cytomegalovirus infection. These receptors are not linked to any known antigen. In TCRdb, the reads were re-called with MiXCR into one record per CDR3 protein. The table shows fewer than 130,000 distinct CDR3 sequences, with under 45% occurring only once. The sequencing used CD8+ T cells from cultured PBMCs, collected from culture after CMV antigen stimulation. These receptors came from a human donor in good health (CMV status not recorded). Some clones in this sample may be carry-over from other donors' samples.

There are a few counts of this clonotype. The chain uses TRBV5-1 and TRBJ1-3; D is possibly TRBD1 (6 bases). The V gene's germline CDR1 is SGHRS and CDR2 YFSETQ. V lost 0 bases and J 2 bases, leaving 12 bases between the germline ends. The CDR3 is 16 residues long. CDR3 residues: CASSLASGDTGNTIYF. The CDR3 bases are TGCGCCAGCAGCTTGGCCTCTGGGGACACTGGAAACACCATATATTTT.

This clonotype was counted only a few times. The chain combines TRBV5-5 with TRBJ2-7, with D unclear. V was cut by 3 bases and J by 5 bases, with 9 bases left in between. Per the germline V gene, CDR1 is SGHKS and CDR2 is YYEKEE (reference sequence). There are 12 residues in the CDR3. The DNA for the CDR3 is TGTGCCAGCAGCTACTTGACGGACGAGCAGTACTTC. Translated: CASSYLTDEQYF.

This chain links TRBV7-2 with TRBJ2-2; 9 positions agree with TRBD1. The V gene end was trimmed by 5 bases and the J gene end by 5 bases; junction bases not matched to a gene: 6. Germline CDR1 SGHTA, CDR2 FQGNSA. The CDR3 length is 15 residues. The CDR3, as DNA: TGTGCCAGCAGCCTACACAGGGGGCCGACCGGGGAGCTGTTTTTT. Protein: CASSLHRGPTGELFF.

V gene TRBV27 combines with J gene TRBJ2-7; a weak D match, TRBD2 (5 bases). Deletions cut 3 bases from V and 6 bases from J, with 12 bases between. Per the germline V gene, CDR1 is MNHEY and CDR2 is SMNVEV (reference sequence). The CDR3 has 13 amino acids. CDR3 residues: CASSFARGSEQYF. The CDR3 region has the DNA TGTGCCAGCAGTTTTGCCCGGGGATCCGAGCAGTACTTC.

This chain connects TRBV19 to TRBJ2-1, with TRBD2 as a possible D gene (6 bases). V was pared by 1 base and J by 3 bases, with 7 bases between. The CDR3 loop spans 14 amino acids. Per the germline V gene, CDR1 is LNHDA and CDR2 is SQIVND (reference sequence). CDR3 DNA sequence: TGTGCCAGTAGTATAGCTAGCGACTACAATGAGCAGTTCTTC. The encoded protein is CASSIASDYNEQFF. The variable domain in full, completed from reference TRBV19 and TRBJ2-1, reads DGGITQSPKYLFRKEGQNVTLSCEQNLNHDAMYWYRQDPGQGLRLIYYSQIVNDFQKGDIAEGYSVSREKKESFPLTVTSAQKNPTAFYLCASSIASDYNEQFFGPGTRLTVL.

V is TRBV27 and J is TRBJ2-3; 11 bases are shared with TRBD2. Looked up from germline, CDR1 is MNHEY and CDR2 is SMNVEV (reference sequence). The CDR3 contains 17 residues. The V and J ends lost 4 bases and 1 base, in that order; junction bases with no gene match: 7. The CDR3 reads CASSSPLAGDRTDTQYF. CDR3 DNA sequence: TGTGCCAGCAGTTCCCCACTAGCGGGGGACCGCACAGATACGCAGTATTTT.

There are many counts of this clonotype. V is TRBV6-1 and J is TRBJ2-2; 12 bases map to TRBD2. V shed 7 bases, J shed 6 bases, and the junction held 15 bases outside the gene matches. This CDR3 is 18 amino acids long. Germline assignment: CDR1 MNHNS and CDR2 SASEGT. The CDR3 DNA reads TGTGCCAGCACCCCGCGCGGGGCGGCTAGCGGGGGGGCCGGGGAGCTGTTTTTT. This sequence encodes CASTPRGAASGGAGELFF.

The chain has TRBV7-8 and TRBJ1-5; TRBD1 is a possible D gene (6 bases). The V gene's germline CDR1 is SGHVS and CDR2 FQNEAQ. V shed 5 bases and J shed 4 bases, with 18 bases lying between them. This CDR3 has 16 amino acids. This chain's CDR3 is CASSRGQRRGNQPQHF. The CDR3 region has the DNA TGTGCCAGCAGCCGAGGACAGAGGAGGGGTAATCAGCCCCAGCATTTT. Full variable domain (missing parts from reference TRBV7-8 and TRBJ1-5): GAGVSQSPRYKVAKRGQDVALRCDPISGHVSLFWYQQALGQGPEFLTYFQNEAQLDKSGLPSDRFFAERPEGSVSTLKIQRTQQEDSAVYLCASSRGQRRGNQPQHFGDGTRLSIL.

This chain uses TRBV27 with TRBJ1-5; D not resolved. Trimming removed 5 bases from V and 2 bases from J, with 7 bases in between. Germline CDR1 reads MNHEY; CDR2 reads SMNVEV (reference sequence). The CDR3 runs to 13 residues. CDR3 in DNA: TGTGCCAGCAGTATCGCACGCAATCAGCCCCAGCATTTT. As protein: CASSIARNQPQHF.

V is TRBV6-1 and J is TRBJ1-1; perhaps TRBD1 as D (5 bases). The CDR3 length is 11 residues. Looked up from germline, CDR1 is MNHNS and CDR2 is SASEGT. The V and J ends lost 7 bases and 6 bases respectively, with 9 bases between them. CDR3 sequence (DNA): TGTGCCAGCATATCAGGGCCTGAAGCTTTCTTT. Amino acid sequence: CASISGPEAFF.

V and J are TRBV7-6 and TRBJ2-7; D gene unclear. Germline CDR1 SGHVS, CDR2 FNYEAQ. V shed 10 bases and J shed 1 base, with 11 bases lying between them. The CDR3 is 12 amino acids. This chain's CDR3 is CATGFGSYEQYF. In DNA form, the CDR3 reads TGTGCCACCGGGTTCGGTTCCTACGAGCAGTACTTC.

The chain is built from TRBV20-1 and TRBJ1-4; no reliable D call. Germline V lookup: CDR1 DFQATT, CDR2 SNEGSKA (reference sequence). Trimming pared 5 bases from V and 0 bases from J, leaving 16 bases between. The CDR3 extends over 16 amino acids. CDR3 DNA sequence: TGCAGTGCTTCTAAAGTGAGACATGCAACTAATGAAAAACTGTTTTTT. This encodes CSASKVRHATNEKLFF.

This clonotype was counted between two and nine times. The genes are TRBV4-1 and TRBJ2-1; 7 nucleotides match TRBD2. Germline assignment: CDR1 MGHRA and CDR2 YSYEKL. There are 14 residues in the CDR3. V lost 0 bases, J lost 7 bases, and 3 bases stayed unmatched. CDR3 coding DNA: TGCGCCAGCAGCCAAGACCAGGGAGGGAATGAGCAGTTCTTC. Amino acid sequence: CASSQDQGGNEQFF.

This clonotype has just one count. J is TRBJ2-3 and V is TRBV6-6; 9 positions agree with TRBD1. Trimming at V came to 6 bases and at J to 7 bases, leaving 8 bases not matched to a gene. The CDR3 is 14 amino acids. The germline V gene has CDR1 MNHNY and CDR2 SVGAGI (reference sequence). CDR3 loop: CASRLRTGENTQYF. CDR3 DNA sequence: TGTGCCAGCAGACTCCGGACAGGGGAAAATACGCAGTATTTT.

V usage is TRBV2 and J usage is TRBJ2-2, with D unclear. V lost 10 bases and J 3 bases, leaving 12 bases between the germline ends. The CDR3 is 13 amino acids. The germline V gene encodes CDR1 SNHLY and CDR2 FYNNEI. CDR3 DNA: TGTGCCATCAACCCAACCGACACCGGGGAGCTGTTTTTT. This encodes CAINPTDTGELFF.

The count of this clonotype is one. The CDR3 nucleotides read TGTGCCAGTCGACTAGCGGGGGGAGGAGATACGCAGTATTTT. Translating it yields CASRLAGGGDTQYF. The chain joins TRBV6-1 to TRBJ2-3, with 13 bases identical to TRBD2. The CDR3 is made up of 14 amino acids. V gave up 9 bases and J gave up 5 bases; unmatched junction bases: 5. Germline CDR1 reads MNHNS; CDR2 reads SASEGT.

This clonotype has only a few counts. The chain combines TRBV2 with TRBJ2-7; 8 nucleotides line up with TRBD2. Germline V gives CDR1 SNHLY, CDR2 FYNNEI. With V trimmed by 6 bases and J by 0 bases, 7 bases remained unmatched. CDR3 length equals 15 residues. The CDR3 nucleotides read TGTGCCAGCAGCGGGGGGGGAGAAAGCTCCTACGAGCAGTACTTC. It codes for CASSGGGESSYEQYF.

This clonotype was detected a few times. This chain connects TRBV7-6 to TRBJ2-1; D might be TRBD1 (5 bases). Germline values: CDR1 SGHVS, CDR2 FNYEAQ. This CDR3 has 13 amino acids. V lost 9 bases to trimming and J lost 2 bases, with 11 bases between them. The DNA of the CDR3 is TGTGCCAGTGGACAAGGGACCTACAATGAGCAGTTCTTC. It yields the protein CASGQGTYNEQFF.

There are a few counts of this clonotype. V gene TRBV3-1 combines with J gene TRBJ2-1, with TRBD2 identical over 9 bases. J was trimmed by 4 bases and V by 0 bases; bases with no gene match: 4. The CDR3 length is 16 residues. Germline V gives CDR1 LGHDT, CDR2 YNNKEL (reference sequence). DNA for the CDR3: TGTGCCAGCAGCCAAGAGGGGCGGGGGGGGTACAATGAGCAGTTCTTC. Translated, it gives CASSQEGRGGYNEQFF.

This clonotype turned up a few times. V usage is TRBV7-9 and J usage is TRBJ1-2, with D perhaps matching TRBD1 (5 bases). This CDR3 contains 16 residues. The V and J ends lost 1 base and 6 bases respectively, with 18 bases between them. Germline lookup yields CDR1 SEHNR and CDR2 FQNEAQ (reference sequence). The CDR3 sequence is CASSLGAQETLDGYTF. The CDR3 DNA is TGTGCCAGCAGCTTAGGGGCACAGGAGACCCTAGATGGCTACACCTTC.

V is TRBV19 and J is TRBJ2-6; maybe TRBD2 (6 bases). The V and J ends lost 6 bases and 0 bases respectively, with 9 bases between them. Germline CDR1 is LNHDA and CDR2 is SQIVND (reference sequence). The CDR3 length is 15 residues. CDR3 coding DNA: TGTGCCAGTAGAGGGACTTTCTCTGGGGCCAACGTCCTGACTTTC. It yields the protein CASRGTFSGANVLTF.